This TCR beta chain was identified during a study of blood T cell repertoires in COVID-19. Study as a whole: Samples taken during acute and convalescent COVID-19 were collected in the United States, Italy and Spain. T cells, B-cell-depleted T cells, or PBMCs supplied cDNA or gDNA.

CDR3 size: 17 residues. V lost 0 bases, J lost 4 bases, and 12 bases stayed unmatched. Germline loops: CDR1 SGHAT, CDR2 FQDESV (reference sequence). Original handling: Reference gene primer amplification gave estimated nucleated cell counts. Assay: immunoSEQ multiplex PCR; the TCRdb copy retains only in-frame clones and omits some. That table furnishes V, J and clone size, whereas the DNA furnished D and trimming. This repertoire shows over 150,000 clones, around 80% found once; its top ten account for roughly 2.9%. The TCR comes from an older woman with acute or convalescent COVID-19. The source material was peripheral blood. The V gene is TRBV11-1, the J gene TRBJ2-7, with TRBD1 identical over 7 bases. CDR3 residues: CASSLAGTGTEIYEQYF. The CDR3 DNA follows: TGTGCCAGCAGCTTAGCTGGGACCGGGACAGAGATTTACGAGCAGTACTTC.